This TCR beta chain was retrieved from a study of T cells expressing NK-cell markers. Study information: Sorted CD3+CD56+NKG2C+, CD3+CD56+NKG2C- and CD3+CD56-NKG2C+ T cells provided the TCR beta repertoires. Among eight sequenced donors, seven carried HCMV seropositivity while one was seronegative. Findings of the study overall: Clones of NKG2C+ T cells that had expanded were of unclear HCMV specificity.

TCRdb reanalyzed the 5' RACE reads and collapses them to one entry per CDR3 protein, without DNA. The table for this sample gives 500,000 to 600,000 distinct CDR3 sequences. Regarding this clonotype: Its antigen is unidentified.

The CDR3 contains 15 residues. Germline-derived CDR1 and CDR2 are SGHAT and FQDESV (reference sequence). The chain couples TRBV11-1 to TRBJ2-1; with no DNA, the TCRdb D assignment of TRBD2 cannot be verified. This clonotype was sampled from a young man in good health. The sample was blood T cells: a sorted CD56 or NKG2C T cell subset, CD4+ or CD8+ T cells, or bulk PBMC T cells (not recorded which). The CDR3 loop reads CASDPGDGPYNEQFF. Based on the CDR3 plus reference TRBV11-1 and TRBJ2-1, the full variable domain is EAEVAQSPRYKITEKSQAVAFWCDPISGHATLYWYRQILGQGPELLVQFQDESVVDDSQLPKDRFSAERLKGVDSTLKIQPAELGDSAMYLCASDPGDGPYNEQFFGPGTRLTVL.